This TCR beta chain was identified during a study of blood T cell repertoires in COVID-19. For the study at large: COVID-19 samples collected from the United States, Italy and Spain covered acute and convalescent phases. T cells, B-cell-depleted T cells, or PBMCs provided the cDNA or gDNA that served as material.

In the original processing: By means of reference gene primer amplification, nucleated cell counts were estimated. The protocol was immunoSEQ multiplex PCR, while the TCRdb copy is restricted to in-frame clones and leaves out a portion. That table gives V, J and clone size, and the DNA gave D and trimming. The sample consists of under 250,000 clones, about 87% of them appearing once. Germline V CDR1 and CDR2: SGHTA, FQGNSA. Trimming took 1 base from V and 9 from J; bases not matched to a gene: 7. CDR3 length: 15 residues. Seattle participants joined during active infection and were tracked over time. The receptor was derived from a man aged 25-45 years with COVID-19, enrolled during active disease. V gene TRBV7-2 combines with J gene TRBJ1-5, with 9 bases aligning to TRBD1. The sequenced sample consisted of peripheral blood. CDR3 in DNA: TGTGCCAGCAGCTTAGTCTCCGGGACAGGGAGGCCCCAGCATTTT. Translating it yields CASSLVSGTGRPQHF.